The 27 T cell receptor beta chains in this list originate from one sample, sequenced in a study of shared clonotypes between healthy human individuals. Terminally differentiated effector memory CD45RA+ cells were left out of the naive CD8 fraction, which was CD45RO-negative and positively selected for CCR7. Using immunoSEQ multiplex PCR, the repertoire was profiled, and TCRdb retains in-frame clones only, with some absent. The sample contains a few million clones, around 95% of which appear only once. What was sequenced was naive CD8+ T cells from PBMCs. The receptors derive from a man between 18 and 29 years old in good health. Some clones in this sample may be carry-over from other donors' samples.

The CDR3 loop is CASSPQGLTTNTGELFF. The CDR3 coding sequence is TGTGCCAGCAGCCCACAGGGACTTACAACTAACACCGGGGAGCTGTTTTTT. The J gene is TRBJ2-2, the V gene TRBV13, with D perhaps given as TRBD1 or TRBD2 (6 bases each). Germline V gives CDR1 PRHDT, CDR2 FYEKMQ (reference sequence). The CDR3 totals 17 residues. V was cut by 5 bases and J by 2 bases, with 18 bases left in between.

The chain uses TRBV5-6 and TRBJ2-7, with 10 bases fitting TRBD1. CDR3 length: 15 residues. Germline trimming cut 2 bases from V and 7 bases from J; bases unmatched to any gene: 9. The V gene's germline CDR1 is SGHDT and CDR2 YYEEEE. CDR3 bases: TGTGCCAGCAGCTTTGGGACAGGGGATGTTATGGAGCAGTACTTC. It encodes CASSFGTGDVMEQYF.

The CDR3 is CASSLGSGNEKLFF. The CDR3 bases are TGTGCCAGCAGCTTAGGGTCAGGGAATGAAAAACTGTTTTTT. V usage is TRBV7-9 and J usage is TRBJ1-4; perhaps TRBD1 as D (5 bases). The CDR3 loop spans 14 amino acids. Per the germline V gene, CDR1 is SEHNR and CDR2 is FQNEAQ (reference sequence). V was shortened by 1 base and J by 5 bases, with 8 bases between the two germline ends. Based on the CDR3 plus reference TRBV7-9 and TRBJ1-4, the full variable domain is DTGVSQNPRHKITKRGQNVTFRCDPISEHNRLYWYRQTLGQGPEFLTYFQNEAQLEKSRLLSDRFSAERPKGSFSTLEIQRTEQGDSAMYLCASSLGSGNEKLFFGSGTQLSVL.

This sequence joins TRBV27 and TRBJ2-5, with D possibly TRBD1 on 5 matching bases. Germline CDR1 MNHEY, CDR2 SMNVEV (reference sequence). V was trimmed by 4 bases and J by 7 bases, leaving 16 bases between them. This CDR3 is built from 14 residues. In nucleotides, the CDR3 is TGTGCCAGCAGTTCTACGCAGGGCCGATGGACCCAGTACTTC. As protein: CASSSTQGRWTQYF.

The CDR3 here is CASSLGQTREAFF. The CDR3 region has the DNA TGTGCCAGCAGCTTGGGGCAAACACGTGAAGCTTTCTTT. The chain links TRBV11-2 to TRBJ1-1; a possible D gene is TRBD1 (5 bases). CDR1 is SGHAT, CDR2 FQNNGV, per germline. V lost 3 bases, J lost 7 bases, and 12 bases lay in between. This CDR3 spans 13 amino acids.

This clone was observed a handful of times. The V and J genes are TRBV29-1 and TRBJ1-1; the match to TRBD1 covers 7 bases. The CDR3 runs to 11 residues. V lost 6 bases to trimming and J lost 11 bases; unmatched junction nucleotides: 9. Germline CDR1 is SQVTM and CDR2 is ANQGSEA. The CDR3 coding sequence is TGCAGCGTCCCTCAACAGGGGAATGCTTTCTTT. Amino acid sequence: CSVPQQGNAFF.

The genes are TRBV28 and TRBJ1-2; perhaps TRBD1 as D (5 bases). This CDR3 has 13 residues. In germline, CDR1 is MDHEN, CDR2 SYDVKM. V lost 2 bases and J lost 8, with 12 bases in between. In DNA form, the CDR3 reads TGTGCCAGCAGTTTAGGCAGGGTGTACGGCTACACCTTC. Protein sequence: CASSLGRVYGYTF.

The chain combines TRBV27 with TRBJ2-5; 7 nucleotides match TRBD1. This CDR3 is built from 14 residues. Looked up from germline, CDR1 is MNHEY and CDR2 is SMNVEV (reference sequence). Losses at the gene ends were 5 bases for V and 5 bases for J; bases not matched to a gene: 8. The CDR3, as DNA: TGTGCCAGCAGTCCGGGGACAGACTGGGAGACCCAGTACTTC. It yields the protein CASSPGTDWETQYF.

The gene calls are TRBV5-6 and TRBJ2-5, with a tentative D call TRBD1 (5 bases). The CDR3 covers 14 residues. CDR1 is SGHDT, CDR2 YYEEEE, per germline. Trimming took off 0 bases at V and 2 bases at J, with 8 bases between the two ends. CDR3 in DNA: TGTGCCAGCAGCTTGGGACAGTATCAAGAGACCCAGTACTTC. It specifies CASSLGQYQETQYF. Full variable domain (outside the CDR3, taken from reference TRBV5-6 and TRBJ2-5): DAGVTQSPTHLIKTRGQQVTLRCSPKSGHDTVSWYQQALGQGPQFIFQYYEEEERQRGNFPDRFSGHQFPNYSSELNVNALLLGDSALYLCASSLGQYQETQYFGPGTRLLVL.

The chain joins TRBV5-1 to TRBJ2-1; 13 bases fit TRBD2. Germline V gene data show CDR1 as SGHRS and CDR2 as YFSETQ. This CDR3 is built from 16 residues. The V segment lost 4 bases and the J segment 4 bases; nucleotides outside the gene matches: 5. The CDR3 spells CASSVGLAGVYNEQFF. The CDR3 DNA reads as TGCGCCAGCAGCGTCGGACTAGCGGGAGTTTACAATGAGCAGTTCTTC. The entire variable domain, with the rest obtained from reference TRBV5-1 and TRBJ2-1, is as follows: KAGVTQTPRYLIKTRGQQVTLSCSPISGHRSVSWYQQTPGQGLQFLFEYFSETQRNKGNFPGRFSGRQFSNSRSEMNVSTLELGDSALYLCASSVGLAGVYNEQFFGPGTRLTVL.

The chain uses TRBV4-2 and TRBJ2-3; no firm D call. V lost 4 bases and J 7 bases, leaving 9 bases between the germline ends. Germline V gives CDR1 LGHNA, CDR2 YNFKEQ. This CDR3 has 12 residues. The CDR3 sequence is CASSLTGNTQYF. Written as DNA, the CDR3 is TGTGCCAGCAGCCTGACTGGAAATACGCAGTATTTT.

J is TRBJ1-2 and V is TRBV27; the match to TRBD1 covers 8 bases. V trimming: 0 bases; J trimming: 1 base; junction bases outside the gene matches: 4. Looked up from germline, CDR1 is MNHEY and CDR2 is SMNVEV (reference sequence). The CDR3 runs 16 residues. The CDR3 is CASSLSRGPLNYGYTF. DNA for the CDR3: TGTGCCAGCAGTTTATCCAGGGGGCCCCTTAACTATGGCTACACCTTC.

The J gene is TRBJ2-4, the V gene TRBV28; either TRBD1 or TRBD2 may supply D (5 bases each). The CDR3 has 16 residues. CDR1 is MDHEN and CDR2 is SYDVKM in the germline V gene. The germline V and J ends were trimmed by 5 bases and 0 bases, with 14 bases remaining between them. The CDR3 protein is CASSAGTELAKNIQYF. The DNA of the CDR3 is TGTGCCAGCAGTGCAGGGACGGAACTAGCCAAAAACATTCAGTACTTC.

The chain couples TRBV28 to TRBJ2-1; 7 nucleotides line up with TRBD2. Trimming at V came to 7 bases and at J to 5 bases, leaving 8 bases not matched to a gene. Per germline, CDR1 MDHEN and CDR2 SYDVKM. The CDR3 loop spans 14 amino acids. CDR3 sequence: CASTDPSGHNEQFF. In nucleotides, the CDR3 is TGTGCCAGCACAGATCCTAGCGGCCACAATGAGCAGTTCTTC. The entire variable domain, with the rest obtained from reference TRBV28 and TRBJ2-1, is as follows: DVKVTQSSRYLVKRTGEKVFLECVQDMDHENMFWYRQDPGLGLRLIYFSYDVKMKEKGDIPEGYSVSREKKERFSLILESASTNQTSMYLCASTDPSGHNEQFFGPGTRLTVL.

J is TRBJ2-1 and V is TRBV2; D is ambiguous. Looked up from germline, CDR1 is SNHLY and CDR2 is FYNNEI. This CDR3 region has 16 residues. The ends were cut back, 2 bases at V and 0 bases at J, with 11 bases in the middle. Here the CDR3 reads CASSESSGRSYNEQFF. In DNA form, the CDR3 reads TGTGCCAGCAGTGAATCCTCCGGGCGCTCCTACAATGAGCAGTTCTTC.

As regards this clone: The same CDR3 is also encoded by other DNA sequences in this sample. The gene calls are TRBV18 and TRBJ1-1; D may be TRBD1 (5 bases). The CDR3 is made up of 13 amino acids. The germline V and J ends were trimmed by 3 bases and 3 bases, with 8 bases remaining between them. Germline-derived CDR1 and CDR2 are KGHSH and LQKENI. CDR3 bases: TGTGCCAGCTCACCGGGACGAGACACTGAAGCTTTCTTT. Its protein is CASSPGRDTEAFF.

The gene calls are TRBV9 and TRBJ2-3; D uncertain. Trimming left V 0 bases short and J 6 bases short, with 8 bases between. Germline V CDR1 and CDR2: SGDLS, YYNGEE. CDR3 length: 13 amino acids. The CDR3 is CASSVVISDTQYF. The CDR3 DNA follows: TGTGCCAGCAGCGTAGTGATTAGCGATACGCAGTATTTT. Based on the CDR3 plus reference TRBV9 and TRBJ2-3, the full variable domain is DSGVTQTPKHLITATGQRVTLRCSPRSGDLSVYWYQQSLDQGLQFLIQYYNGEERAKGNILERFSAQQFPDLHSELNLSSLELGDSALYFCASSVVISDTQYFGPGTRLTVL.

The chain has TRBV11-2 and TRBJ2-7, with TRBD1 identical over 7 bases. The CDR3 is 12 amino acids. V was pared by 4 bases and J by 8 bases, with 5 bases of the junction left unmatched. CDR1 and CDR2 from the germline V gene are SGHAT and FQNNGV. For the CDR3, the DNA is TGTGCCAGCAGCTCGGGGACAGCGCAGCAGTACTTC. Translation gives CASSSGTAQQYF.

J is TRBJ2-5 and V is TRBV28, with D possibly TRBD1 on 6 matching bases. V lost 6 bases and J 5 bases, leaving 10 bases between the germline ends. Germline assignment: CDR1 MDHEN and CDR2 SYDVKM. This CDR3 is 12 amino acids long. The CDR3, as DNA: TGTGCCAGCAGACAGGGTTCCGAGACCCAGTACTTC. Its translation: CASRQGSETQYF.

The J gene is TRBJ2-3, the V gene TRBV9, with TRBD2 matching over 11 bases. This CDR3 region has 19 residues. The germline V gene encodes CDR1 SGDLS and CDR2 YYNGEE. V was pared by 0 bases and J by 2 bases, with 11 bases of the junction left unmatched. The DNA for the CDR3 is TGTGCCAGCAGCGTAGTACCGGGACTAGCGGCAGATTACACAGATACGCAGTATTTT. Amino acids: CASSVVPGLAADYTDTQYF. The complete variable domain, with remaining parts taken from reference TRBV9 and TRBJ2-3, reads DSGVTQTPKHLITATGQRVTLRCSPRSGDLSVYWYQQSLDQGLQFLIQYYNGEERAKGNILERFSAQQFPDLHSELNLSSLELGDSALYFCASSVVPGLAADYTDTQYFGPGTRLTVL.

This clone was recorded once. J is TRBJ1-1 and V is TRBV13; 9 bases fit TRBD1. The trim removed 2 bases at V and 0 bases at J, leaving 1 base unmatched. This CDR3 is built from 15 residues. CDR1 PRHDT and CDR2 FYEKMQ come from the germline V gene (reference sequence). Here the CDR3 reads CASSLYRGLNTEAFF. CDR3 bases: TGTGCCAGCAGCTTATACAGGGGGCTGAACACTGAAGCTTTCTTT.

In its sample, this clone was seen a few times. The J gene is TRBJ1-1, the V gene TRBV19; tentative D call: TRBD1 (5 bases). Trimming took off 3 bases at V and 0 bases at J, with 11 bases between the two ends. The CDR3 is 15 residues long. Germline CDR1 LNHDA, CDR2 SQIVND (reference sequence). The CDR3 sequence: CASSMTGTVNTEAFF. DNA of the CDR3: TGTGCCAGTAGTATGACCGGGACGGTGAACACTGAAGCTTTCTTT.

The CDR3 bases are TGCGCCAGCCAGCCAGAAGTGAGGCAACTAAACACTGAAGCTTTCTTT. This gives the protein CASQPEVRQLNTEAFF. The chain employs TRBV4-1 and TRBJ1-1; unclear D gene. In germline, CDR1 is MGHRA, CDR2 YSYEKL. This CDR3 is built from 16 residues. Trimming removed 8 bases from V and 2 bases from J, with 21 bases in between.

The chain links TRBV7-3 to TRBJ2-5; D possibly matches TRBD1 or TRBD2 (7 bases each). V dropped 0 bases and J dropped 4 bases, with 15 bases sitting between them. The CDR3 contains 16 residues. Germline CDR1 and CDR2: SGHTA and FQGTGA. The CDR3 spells CASSLTGSGTAETQYF. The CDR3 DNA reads TGTGCCAGCAGCTTAACGGGCAGCGGGACAGCAGAGACCCAGTACTTC.

CDR3 DNA sequence: TGTGCCAGCAGTTTATGGGGTCGGAACGAGCAGTACTTC. It specifies CASSLWGRNEQYF. The V and J genes are TRBV27 and TRBJ2-7, with unresolved D. Germline assignment: CDR1 MNHEY and CDR2 SMNVEV (reference sequence). The V and J ends lost 1 base and 5 bases respectively, with 9 bases between them. This CDR3 is built from 13 residues.

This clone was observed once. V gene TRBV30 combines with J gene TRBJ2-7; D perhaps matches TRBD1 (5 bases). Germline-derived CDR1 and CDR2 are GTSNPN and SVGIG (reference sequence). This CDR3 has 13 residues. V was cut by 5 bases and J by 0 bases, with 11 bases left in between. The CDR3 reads CAWGPGYSYEQYF. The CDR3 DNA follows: TGTGCCTGGGGGCCAGGGTACTCCTACGAGCAGTACTTC.

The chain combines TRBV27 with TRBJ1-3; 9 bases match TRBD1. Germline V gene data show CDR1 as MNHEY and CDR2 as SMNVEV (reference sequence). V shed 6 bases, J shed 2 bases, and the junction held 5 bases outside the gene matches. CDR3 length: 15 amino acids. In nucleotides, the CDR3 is TGTGCCAGCAGCGCGACAGGGGGACCTGGAAACACCATATATTTT. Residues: CASSATGGPGNTIYF.